This T cell receptor (beta chain) was retrieved from a study of T cells after yellow fever vaccination. The CDR3 runs 17 residues. The V end was cut by 2 bases, the J end by 0 bases, with 17 bases between. Germline assignment: CDR1 MGHRA and CDR2 YSYEKL. One entry per CDR3 protein, called by TCRdb with MiXCR from the 5' RACE reads. The sample has about 350,000 distinct CDR3 sequences; 9.5% to 13% are singletons. The TCR originated in a man younger than 35 who received the YFV17D yellow fever vaccine. V gene TRBV4-1 combines with J gene TRBJ2-7; either TRBD1 or TRBD2 may supply D (5 bases each). Here the sequenced sample was PBMCs, taken on the day of the first yellow fever vaccination. In DNA form, the CDR3 reads TGCGCCAGCAGCCAAATCTCCATCCCAGGGAGCTCCTACGAGCAGTACTTC. Its protein is CASSQISIPGSSYEQYF.